The 2 T cell receptor beta chains below come from one sample, sequenced in a study of blood T cell repertoires in COVID-19. Here immunoSEQ multiplex PCR was the method, and the copy in TCRdb shows in-frame clones only, minus some. The sample includes 35,000 to 50,000 clones, approximately 82% of them seen just once. Sequenced sample: peripheral blood. These receptors all come from a woman aged 70-85 years with acute or convalescent COVID-19.

CDR3 in amino acids: CAISGGTGDSNQPQHF. CDR3 nucleotide sequence: TGTGCCATCAGTGGGGGGACAGGGGATAGCAATCAGCCCCAGCATTTT. V gene TRBV10-3 combines with J gene TRBJ1-5; 10 bases are a match to TRBD1. J was trimmed by 0 bases and V by 4 bases; bases with no gene match: 3. The germline V gene encodes CDR1 ENHRY and CDR2 SYGVKD. The CDR3 runs 16 residues.

V usage is TRBV30 and J usage is TRBJ1-1; unclear D gene. Germline CDR1 is GTSNPN and CDR2 is SVGIG (reference sequence). The CDR3 contains 14 residues. V was trimmed by 5 bases and J by 1 base, leaving 14 bases between them. CDR3 amino acids: CAWWHADTNTEAFF. Written as DNA, the CDR3 is TGTGCCTGGTGGCATGCAGACACGAACACTGAAGCTTTCTTT.